One and the same sample provided the 3 T cell receptor beta chains below, sequenced in a study of cytomegalovirus exposure and HLA in healthy donors. The PCR used 60 Vbeta and 13 Jbeta primers. Using immunoSEQ multiplex PCR, the repertoire was profiled, and TCRdb retains in-frame clones only, with some absent. Among some 190,000 clones, around 87% were seen once, and the ten largest hold approximately 1.7%. Sequencing was performed on PBMCs. These receptors all come from a woman younger than 30 in good health and CMV-seronegative.

This chain uses TRBV10-3 with TRBJ2-7; 8 nucleotides align to TRBD1. CDR1 and CDR2 (germline): ENHRY, SYGVKD. The CDR3 extends over 15 amino acids. The trim removed 3 bases at V and 3 bases at J, leaving 7 bases unmatched. The CDR3 DNA follows: TGTGCCATCAGTGATGCCGGACAGGGTTTCTACGAGCAGTACTTC. It yields the protein CAISDAGQGFYEQYF.

This clone has just a few counts. Other DNA sequences within the sample encode an identical CDR3. V is TRBV6-4 and J is TRBJ2-1; 13 nucleotides align to TRBD2. Germline CDR1 reads MRHNA; CDR2 reads SNTAGT. The CDR3 has 15 residues. The V segment lost 5 bases and the J segment 5 bases; nucleotides outside the gene matches: 3. CDR3 DNA sequence: TGTGCCAGCAGTCCCGGACTAGCGGGGGACAATGAGCAGTTCTTC. Its translation is CASSPGLAGDNEQFF.

V is TRBV11-3 and J is TRBJ2-3; 7 bases match TRBD2. CDR1 and CDR2 from the germline V gene are SGHNT and YENEEA. This CDR3 region has 14 residues. V lost 5 bases, J lost 6 bases, and 8 bases stayed unmatched. The CDR3 sequence: CASSLRGAGDTQYF. CDR3 in DNA: TGTGCCAGCAGCCTTCGGGGAGCGGGGGATACGCAGTATTTT.